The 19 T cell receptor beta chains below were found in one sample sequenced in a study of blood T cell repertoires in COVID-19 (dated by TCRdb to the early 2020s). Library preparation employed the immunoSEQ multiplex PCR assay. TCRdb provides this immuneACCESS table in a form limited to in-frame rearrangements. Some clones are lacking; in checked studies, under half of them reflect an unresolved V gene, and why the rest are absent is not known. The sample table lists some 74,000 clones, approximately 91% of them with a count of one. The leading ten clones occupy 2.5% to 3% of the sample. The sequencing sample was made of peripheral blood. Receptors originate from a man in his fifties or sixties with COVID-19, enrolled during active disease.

The CDR3 region is CASSAKIQGAREQYF. The CDR3 nucleotides are TGTGCCAGCAGCGCTAAAATTCAGGGGGCGCGGGAGCAGTACTTC. J is TRBJ2-7 and V is TRBV11-2; 8 bases are shared with TRBD1. CDR1 SGHAT and CDR2 FQNNGV come from the germline V gene. The CDR3 is 15 amino acids. V shed 5 bases, J shed 7 bases, and the junction held 13 bases outside the gene matches.

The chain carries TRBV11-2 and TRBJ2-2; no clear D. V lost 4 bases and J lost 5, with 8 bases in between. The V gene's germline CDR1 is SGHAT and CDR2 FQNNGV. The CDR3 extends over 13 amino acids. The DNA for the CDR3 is TGTGCCAGCAGCTCCCTCGGGACCGGGGAGCTGTTTTTT. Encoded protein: CASSSLGTGELFF.

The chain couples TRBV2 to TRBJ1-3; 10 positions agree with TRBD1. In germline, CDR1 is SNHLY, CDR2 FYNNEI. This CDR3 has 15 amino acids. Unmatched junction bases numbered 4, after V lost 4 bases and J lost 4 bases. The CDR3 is CASSVGDRGGNTIYF. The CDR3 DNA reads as TGTGCCAGCAGTGTAGGGGACAGGGGAGGAAACACCATATATTTT.

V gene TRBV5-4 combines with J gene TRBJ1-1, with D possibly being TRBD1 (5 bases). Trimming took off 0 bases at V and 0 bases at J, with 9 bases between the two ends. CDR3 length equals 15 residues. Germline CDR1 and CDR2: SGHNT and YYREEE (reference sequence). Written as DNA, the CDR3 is TGTGCCAGCAGCTTGGCAGGGTCATTGAACACTGAAGCTTTCTTT. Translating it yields CASSLAGSLNTEAFF.

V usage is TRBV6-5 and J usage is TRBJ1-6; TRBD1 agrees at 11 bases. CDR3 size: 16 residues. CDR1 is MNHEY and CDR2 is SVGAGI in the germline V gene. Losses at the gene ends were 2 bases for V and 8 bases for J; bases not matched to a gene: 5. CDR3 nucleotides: TGTGCCAGCAGTTACGGATCGGACAGGGGGCATTCACCCCTCCACTTT. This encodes CASSYGSDRGHSPLHF.

CDR3 nucleotide sequence: TGTGCCAGCGGGCCCCCGGGACAGGGTTATGGCTACACCTTC. Translated: CASGPPGQGYGYTF. The chain combines TRBV28 with TRBJ1-2; TRBD1 agrees at 9 bases. The CDR3 consists of 14 residues. V lost 8 bases and J lost 5; bases outside the gene matches: 9. Germline values: CDR1 MDHEN, CDR2 SYDVKM.

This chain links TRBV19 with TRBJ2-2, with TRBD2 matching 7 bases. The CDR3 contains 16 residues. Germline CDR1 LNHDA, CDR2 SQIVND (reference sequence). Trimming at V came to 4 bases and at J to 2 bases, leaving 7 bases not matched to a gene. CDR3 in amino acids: CASSTNRDYNTGELFF. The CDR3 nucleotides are TGTGCCAGTAGTACCAACCGGGACTACAACACCGGGGAGCTGTTTTTT.

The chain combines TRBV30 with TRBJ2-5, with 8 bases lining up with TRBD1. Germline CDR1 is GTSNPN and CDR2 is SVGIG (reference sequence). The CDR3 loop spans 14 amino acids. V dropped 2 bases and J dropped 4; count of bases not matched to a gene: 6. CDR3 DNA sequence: TGTGCCTGGAGTCCACGGACAGGGACAGAGACCCAGTACTTC. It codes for CAWSPRTGTETQYF.

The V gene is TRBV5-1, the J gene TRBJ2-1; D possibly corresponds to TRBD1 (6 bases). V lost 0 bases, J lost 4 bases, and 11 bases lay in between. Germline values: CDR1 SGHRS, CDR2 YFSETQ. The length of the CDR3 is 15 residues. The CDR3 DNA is TGCGCCAGCAGCTTGGTCGGTCAGGGGTACAATGAGCAGTTCTTC. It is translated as CASSLVGQGYNEQFF.

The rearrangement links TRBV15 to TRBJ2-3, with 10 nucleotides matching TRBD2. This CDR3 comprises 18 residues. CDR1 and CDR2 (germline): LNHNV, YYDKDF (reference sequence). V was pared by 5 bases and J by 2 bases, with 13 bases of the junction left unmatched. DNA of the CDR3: TGTGCCACCAGCCCTAATCCGGGACTAGCGACCTACACAGATACGCAGTATTTT. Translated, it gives CATSPNPGLATYTDTQYF.

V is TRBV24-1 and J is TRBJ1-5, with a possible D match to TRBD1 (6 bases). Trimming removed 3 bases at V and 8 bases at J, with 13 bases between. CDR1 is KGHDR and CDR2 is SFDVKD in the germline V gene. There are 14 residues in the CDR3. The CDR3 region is CATSDPTGIEPQHF. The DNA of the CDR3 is TGTGCCACCAGTGATCCAACAGGGATTGAGCCCCAGCATTTT.

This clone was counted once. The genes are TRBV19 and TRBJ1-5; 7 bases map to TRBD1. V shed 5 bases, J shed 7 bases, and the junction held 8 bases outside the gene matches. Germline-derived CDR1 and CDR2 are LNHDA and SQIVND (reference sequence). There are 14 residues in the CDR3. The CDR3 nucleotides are TGTGCCAGTAGTTTACAGGGGTTTGGCCAGCCCCAGCATTTT. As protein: CASSLQGFGQPQHF.

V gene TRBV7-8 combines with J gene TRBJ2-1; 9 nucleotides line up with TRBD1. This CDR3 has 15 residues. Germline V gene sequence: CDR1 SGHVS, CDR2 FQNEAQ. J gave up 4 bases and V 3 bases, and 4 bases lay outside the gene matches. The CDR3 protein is CASSFGTGKYNEQFF. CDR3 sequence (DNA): TGTGCCAGCAGCTTCGGGACAGGGAAATACAATGAGCAGTTCTTC.

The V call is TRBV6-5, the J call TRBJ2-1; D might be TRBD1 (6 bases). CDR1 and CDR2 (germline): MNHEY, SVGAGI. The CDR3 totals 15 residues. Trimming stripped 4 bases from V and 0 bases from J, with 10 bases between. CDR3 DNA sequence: TGTGCCAGCAGTTCCACAGGGAGCTCCTACAATGAGCAGTTCTTC. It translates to CASSSTGSSYNEQFF.

This chain's CDR3 is CASSTLRLTSGTYEQFF. The CDR3 region has the DNA TGTGCCAGCAGCACCCTCCGATTGACTAGCGGGACCTATGAGCAGTTCTTC. The chain combines TRBV11-2 with TRBJ2-1; 11 bases match TRBD2. Germline trimming cut 5 bases from V and 8 bases from J; bases unmatched to any gene: 14. The CDR3 covers 17 residues. Germline V lookup: CDR1 SGHAT, CDR2 FQNNGV.

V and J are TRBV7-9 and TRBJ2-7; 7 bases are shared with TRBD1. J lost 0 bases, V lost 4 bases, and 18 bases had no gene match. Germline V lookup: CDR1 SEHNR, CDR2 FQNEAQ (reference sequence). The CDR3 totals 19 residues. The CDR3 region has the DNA TGTGCCAGCAGCTCTTCTGGGGTCGACAGGGCCCGATTCTCCTACGAGCAGTACTTC. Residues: CASSSSGVDRARFSYEQYF.

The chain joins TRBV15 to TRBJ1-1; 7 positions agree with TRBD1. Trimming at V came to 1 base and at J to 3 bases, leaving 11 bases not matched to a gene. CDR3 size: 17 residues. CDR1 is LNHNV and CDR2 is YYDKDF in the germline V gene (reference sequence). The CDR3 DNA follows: TGTGCCACCAGCAGAGGGGTAGGGGGCAGAGGGGACACTGAAGCTTTCTTT. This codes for CATSRGVGGRGDTEAFF.

This CDR3 reads CASTNGQGYEQYF. CDR3 nucleotide sequence: TGTGCCAGCACCAATGGACAGGGCTACGAGCAGTACTTC. The chain recombines TRBV12-3 or TRBV12-4 with TRBJ2-7; 8 bases align to TRBD1. The CDR3 spans 13 residues. Trimming removed 7 bases from V and 3 bases from J; junction bases left unmatched: 5.

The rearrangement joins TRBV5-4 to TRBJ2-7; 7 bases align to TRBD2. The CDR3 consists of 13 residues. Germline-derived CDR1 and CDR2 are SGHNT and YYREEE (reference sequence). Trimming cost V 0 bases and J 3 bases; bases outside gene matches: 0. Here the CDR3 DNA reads TGTGCCAGCAGCTTGGGCGGGGGCTACGAGCAGTACGTC. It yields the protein CASSLGGGYEQYV.